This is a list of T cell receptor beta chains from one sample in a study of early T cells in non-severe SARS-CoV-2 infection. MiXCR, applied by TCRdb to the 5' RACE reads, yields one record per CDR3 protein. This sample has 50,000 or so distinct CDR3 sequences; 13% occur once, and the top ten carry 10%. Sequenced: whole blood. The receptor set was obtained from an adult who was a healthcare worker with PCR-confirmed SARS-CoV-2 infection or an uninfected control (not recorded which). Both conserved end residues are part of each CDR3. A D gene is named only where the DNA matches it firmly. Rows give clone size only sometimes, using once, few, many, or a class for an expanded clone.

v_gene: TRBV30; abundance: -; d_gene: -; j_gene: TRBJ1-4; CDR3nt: TGTGCCTGGAGTTCGTCCTGGACGGCGAAAAAGGAAAAACTGTTTTTT; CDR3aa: CAWSSSWTAKKEKLFF
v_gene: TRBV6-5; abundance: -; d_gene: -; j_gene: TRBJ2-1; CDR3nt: TGTGCCAGCAGTTACTCGAACCAACCGAGCTCCTACAATGAGCAGTTCTTC; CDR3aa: CASSYSNQPSSYNEQFF
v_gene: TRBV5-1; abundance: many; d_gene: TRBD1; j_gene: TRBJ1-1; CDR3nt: TGCGCCAGCAGCGAGCCGGGACAGGGGGCCGGTCAGCCTGAAGCTTTCTTT; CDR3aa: CASSEPGQGAGQPEAFF
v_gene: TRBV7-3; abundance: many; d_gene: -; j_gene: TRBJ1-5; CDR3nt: TGTGCCAGCAGCTTCGGGAGCAATCAGCCCCAGCATTTT; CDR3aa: CASSFGSNQPQHF
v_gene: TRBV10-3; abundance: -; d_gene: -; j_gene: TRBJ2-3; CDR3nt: TGTGCCACCATGGAAGGGGATAGAGATACGCAGTATTTT; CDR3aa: CATMEGDRDTQYF
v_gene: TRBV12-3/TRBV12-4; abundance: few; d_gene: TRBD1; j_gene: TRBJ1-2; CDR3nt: TGTGCCAGCAGTGGTGCGGACAGGAACTATGGCTACACCTTC; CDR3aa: CASSGADRNYGYTF
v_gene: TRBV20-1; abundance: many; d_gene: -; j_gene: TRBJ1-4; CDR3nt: TGCAGTGCTAGCCCCTCAATCGGTGCAACTAATGAAAAACTGTTTTTT; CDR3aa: CSASPSIGATNEKLFF
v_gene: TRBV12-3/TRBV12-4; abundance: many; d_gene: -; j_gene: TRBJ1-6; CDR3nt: TGTGCCAGCAGTTTGGGGGGGCGACAACCCCTCCACTTT; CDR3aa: CASSLGGRQPLHF
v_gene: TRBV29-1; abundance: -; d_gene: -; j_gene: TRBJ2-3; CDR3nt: TGCAGCGTTGAAGAAACCACAGATACGCAGTATTTT; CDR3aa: CSVEETTDTQYF
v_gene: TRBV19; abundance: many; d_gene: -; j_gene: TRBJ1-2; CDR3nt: TGTGCCAGTAGTATCGGGGTGAGGGGATCCTATGGCTACACCTTC; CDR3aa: CASSIGVRGSYGYTF
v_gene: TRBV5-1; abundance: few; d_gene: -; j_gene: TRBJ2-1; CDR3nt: TGCGCCAGCAGCTTCACTGAGAATGAGCAGTTCTTC; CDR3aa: CASSFTENEQFF
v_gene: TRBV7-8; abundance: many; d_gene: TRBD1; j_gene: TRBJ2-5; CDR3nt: TGTGCCAGCAGCCCTCGGACAGGGCAGACCCAGTACTTC; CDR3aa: CASSPRTGQTQYF
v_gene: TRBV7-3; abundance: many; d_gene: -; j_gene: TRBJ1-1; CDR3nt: TGTGCCAGCAGCTTACAGGGGAGAGGCACTGAAGCTTTCTTT; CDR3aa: CASSLQGRGTEAFF
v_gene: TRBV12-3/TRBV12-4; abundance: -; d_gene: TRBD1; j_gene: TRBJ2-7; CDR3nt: TGTGCCAGCAGTCAAGGGACAGGGGCCTACGAGCAGTACTTC; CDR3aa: CASSQGTGAYEQYF
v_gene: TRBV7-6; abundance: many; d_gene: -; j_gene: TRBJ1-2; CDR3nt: TGTGCCAGCAGCAACCAGGGGAAAGGCTACACCTTC; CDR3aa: CASSNQGKGYTF
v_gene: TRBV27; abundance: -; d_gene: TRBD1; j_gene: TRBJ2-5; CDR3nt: TGTGCCAGCAGTTTAGCCGGGACAGGGACCCAGTACTTC; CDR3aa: CASSLAGTGTQYF
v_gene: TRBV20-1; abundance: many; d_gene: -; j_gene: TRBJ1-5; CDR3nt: TGCAGTGCGACCAAGGCGCATCCTAATCAGCCCCAGCATTTT; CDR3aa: CSATKAHPNQPQHF
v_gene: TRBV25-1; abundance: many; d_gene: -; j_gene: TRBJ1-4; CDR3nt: TGTGCCAGCAGAAACGGACGGAATGAAAAACTGTTTTTT; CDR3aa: CASRNGRNEKLFF
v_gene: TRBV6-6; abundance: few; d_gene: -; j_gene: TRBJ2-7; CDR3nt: TGTGCCAGCGGTTACACTCTAGACGAGCAGTACTTC; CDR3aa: CASGYTLDEQYF
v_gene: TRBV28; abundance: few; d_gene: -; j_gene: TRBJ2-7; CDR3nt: TGTGCCAGCAGAGACAGAGGAGGAGGCTACGAGCAGTACTTC; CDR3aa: CASRDRGGGYEQYF
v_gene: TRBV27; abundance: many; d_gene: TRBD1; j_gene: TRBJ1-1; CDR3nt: TGTGCCAGCAGCACGACAGGGAGGCCTGAAGCTTTCTTT; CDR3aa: CASSTTGRPEAFF
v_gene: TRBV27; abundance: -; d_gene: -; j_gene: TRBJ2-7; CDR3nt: TGTGCCAGCGGGGGACCGCCCCAATCCAGGGAGCAGTACTTC; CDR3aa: CASGGPPQSREQYF
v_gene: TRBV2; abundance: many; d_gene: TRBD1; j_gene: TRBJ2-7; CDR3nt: TGTGCCAGCGAGGGACAGGGGGCTGGTGAGCAGTACTTC; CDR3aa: CASEGQGAGEQYF